This entry lists 32 T cell receptor beta chains sequenced from one sample in a study of T cells in Graves' hyperthyroidism and ophthalmopathy. RNA transcripts yielded amplified TCR beta CDR3 regions. The HTBI primer set was used in a first-round RT-PCR of the TCR CDR3. Each CDR3 protein is one row after TCRdb ran MiXCR on the multiplex PCR reads. The sample yields approximately 400,000 distinct CDR3 sequences, approximately 20% seen once. The sequenced material came from blood. Every receptor here comes from a woman aged 18-29 years with Graves' hyperthyroidism.

This chain uses TRBV3-1 with TRBJ1-1; D gene unclear. Germline V gene data show CDR1 as LGHDT and CDR2 as YNNKEL (reference sequence). This CDR3 has 15 residues. Trimming shortened V by 3 bases and J by 1 base, and 12 bases separated the two germline ends. DNA of the CDR3: TGTGCCAGCAGCCAGAAGGGATTGGCGAACACTGAAGCTTTCTTT. Protein product: CASSQKGLANTEAFF.

This clonotype was observed many times. The J gene is TRBJ2-7, the V gene TRBV27, with TRBD1 identical over 8 bases. From germline, CDR1 is MNHEY and CDR2 SMNVEV (reference sequence). The CDR3 loop spans 15 amino acids. V was clipped by 5 bases and J by 2 bases; unmatched bases: 8. The CDR3 sequence: CASSDRGLLTYEQYF. CDR3 coding DNA: TGTGCCAGCAGTGACAGGGGTCTACTGACCTACGAGCAGTACTTC.

This clonotype was counted between two and nine times. The V call is TRBV18, the J call TRBJ1-6, with 9 bases that match TRBD1. CDR3 length equals 15 residues. Germline V lookup: CDR1 KGHSH, CDR2 LQKENI. Trimming cost V 1 base and J 5 bases; bases outside gene matches: 0. CDR3 region: CASSPRQGDNSPLHF. In DNA form, the CDR3 reads TGTGCCAGCTCACCACGACAGGGGGATAATTCACCCCTCCACTTT.

Ten or more counts support this clonotype. V usage is TRBV20-1 and J usage is TRBJ1-2, with 7 bases that match TRBD1. Germline CDR1 is DFQATT and CDR2 is SNEGSKA (reference sequence). The CDR3 covers 15 residues. V shed 4 bases and J 2 bases; nucleotides not matched to a gene: 10. The CDR3 DNA reads as TGCAGTGCTAACCCACCGGGACAGAAGAACTATGGCTACACCTTC. Translation gives CSANPPGQKNYGYTF.

At least ten counts were recorded for this clonotype. This chain uses TRBV6-5 with TRBJ1-2; 11 bases are a match to TRBD1. With 2 bases clipped from V and 6 bases from J, the junction kept 8 bases outside the gene matches. CDR3 length: 16 amino acids. Germline V gene sequence: CDR1 MNHEY, CDR2 SVGAGI. This chain's CDR3 is CASSYIGQGARNGYTF. In DNA, the CDR3 is TGTGCCAGCAGTTACATAGGACAGGGGGCGCGAAATGGCTACACCTTC.

This sequence joins TRBV12-3 or TRBV12-4 and TRBJ1-1, with 11 nucleotides matching TRBD1. This CDR3 is 14 amino acids long. Trimming cost V 5 bases and J 6 bases; bases outside gene matches: 5. CDR3 amino acids: CASSRTGGRPEAFF. In nucleotides, the CDR3 is TGTGCCAGCAGTCGGACAGGGGGCCGACCTGAAGCTTTCTTT.

This chain joins TRBV6-5 and TRBJ1-2, with D unclear. V gave up 4 bases and J gave up 8 bases, with 14 bases separating them. This CDR3 has 13 residues. Germline V gives CDR1 MNHEY, CDR2 SVGAGI. The CDR3 region has the DNA TGTGCCAGCAGTTCTCCATGGCTGGGAGGCTACACCTTC. It yields the protein CASSSPWLGGYTF.

In its sample, this clonotype was seen many times. V is TRBV29-1 and J is TRBJ1-2, with 7 bases aligning to TRBD1. The CDR3 covers 13 residues. The ends lost 4 bases at V and 5 bases at J; junction bases unmatched: 7. From germline, CDR1 is SQVTM and CDR2 ANQGSEA. The CDR3, as DNA: TGCAGCGTTGCGGGACAGCTAGTGTATGGCTACACCTTC. The encoded protein is CSVAGQLVYGYTF.

This clonotype was observed at least ten times. The rearrangement links TRBV10-3 to TRBJ1-5, with a possible D match to TRBD1 (6 bases). The germline CDR1 and CDR2 sequences are ENHRY and SYGVKD. The CDR3 loop spans 14 amino acids. Between the trimmed V and J ends, which lost 5 bases and 0 bases, there was a span of 8 bases. The CDR3 loop reads CAISTDSSNQPQHF. DNA for the CDR3: TGTGCCATCAGTACGGACAGTAGCAATCAGCCCCAGCATTTT.

This clonotype has a count of ten or more. This rearrangement joins TRBV12-3 or TRBV12-4 to TRBJ2-7, with D possibly TRBD1 on 5 matching bases. Between the trimmed V and J ends, which lost 6 bases and 2 bases, there was a span of 11 bases. The length of the CDR3 is 13 residues. Written as DNA, the CDR3 is TGTGCCAGCAGCCCAGGGTACCCCTACGAGCAGTACTTC. Its translation: CASSPGYPYEQYF.

A word on this clonotype: Just one base apart from a much larger clone, this may be a read error. The V gene is TRBV7-3, the J gene TRBJ2-5; D perhaps matches TRBD2 (5 bases). This CDR3 is 13 amino acids long. CDR1 is SGHTA and CDR2 is FQGTGA in the germline V gene. CDR3 region: CASSLIAEETKYF. CDR3 DNA sequence: TGTGCCAGCAGCTTAATCGCGGAGGAGACCAAGTACTTC.

This clonotype was seen many times. Relative to the germline gene, one junction end is altered; a read error may explain this. The chain joins TRBV5-1 to TRBJ1-1; TRBD1 is a possible D gene (5 bases). Germline CDR1 SGHRS, CDR2 YFSETQ. This CDR3 spans 13 amino acids. The CDR3 region has the DNA TGCGCCAGCAGCCCGGGGGTGAACGCTGAAGCTTTCTTT. Encoded protein: CASSPGVNAEAFF.

This clonotype was counted ten times or more. This sequence joins TRBV28 and TRBJ1-2, with 10 positions matching TRBD1. The junction had 10 bases not matched to a gene; V was cut back by 4 bases and J by 8 bases. Germline-derived CDR1 and CDR2 are MDHEN and SYDVKM. This CDR3 comprises 15 residues. The CDR3 protein is CASSSPGTGVKGYTF. CDR3 nucleotides: TGTGCCAGCAGTTCACCCGGGACAGGGGTAAAAGGCTACACCTTC.

This clonotype was seen ten or more times. This chain uses TRBV19 with TRBJ2-5, with D perhaps TRBD2 (6 bases). The CDR3 consists of 15 residues. The germline V gene has CDR1 LNHDA and CDR2 SQIVND (reference sequence). V gave up 7 bases and J gave up 2 bases, with 17 bases separating them. The CDR3, as DNA: TGTGCCAGTACCCAACAAGCGGGTGCTCAAGAGACCCAGTACTTC. Its translation is CASTQQAGAQETQYF.

This clonotype was seen at least ten times. The chain carries TRBV6-5 and TRBJ1-2; tentative D call: TRBD1 (5 bases). Per the germline V gene, CDR1 is MNHEY and CDR2 is SVGAGI. The CDR3 extends over 15 amino acids. Trimming cost V 2 bases and J 8 bases, with 18 bases left between them. CDR3 in DNA: TGTGCCAGCAGTTACGAATTAACAGGATGGTGGGGCTACACCTTC. Translating it yields CASSYELTGWWGYTF.

This clonotype was detected many times. This chain connects TRBV19 to TRBJ1-5, with no clear D. Germline V gives CDR1 LNHDA, CDR2 SQIVND (reference sequence). V was trimmed by 4 bases and J by 1 base, leaving 14 bases between them. The CDR3 spans 16 residues. CDR3 loop: CASSTLRGRSNQPQHF. DNA for the CDR3: TGTGCCAGTAGTACCCTCCGAGGGAGAAGCAATCAGCCCCAGCATTTT.

This clonotype has only a few counts. V usage is TRBV19 and J usage is TRBJ1-1; D not resolved. The CDR3 runs to 12 residues. With 0 bases removed from V and 6 bases from J, the gap between germline ends came to 5 bases. Germline V gene data show CDR1 as LNHDA and CDR2 as SQIVND (reference sequence). CDR3 loop: CASSIEDSEAFF. The CDR3 bases are TGTGCCAGTAGTATAGAGGATTCTGAAGCTTTCTTT.

This clonotype was recorded many times. The chain couples TRBV28 to TRBJ2-5; the D gene is possibly TRBD2 (5 bases). Germline CDR1 and CDR2: MDHEN and SYDVKM. The CDR3 loop spans 16 amino acids. The V end lost 6 bases, the J end lost 4 bases, and 21 bases lay between the germline ends. This CDR3 is CASSSWGASKGETQYF. CDR3 DNA: TGTGCCAGCAGCTCGTGGGGAGCTTCGAAGGGAGAGACCCAGTACTTC.

The chain is built from TRBV15 and TRBJ2-5; TRBD2 agrees at 8 bases. Germline V gene lookup returns CDR1 LNHNV and CDR2 YYDKDF (reference sequence). V shed 1 base, J shed 5 bases, and the junction held 9 bases outside the gene matches. The CDR3 runs 16 residues. Here the CDR3 DNA reads TGTGCCACCAGCAGAGGGCCAGCGGGGGCGAGGGAGACCCAGTACTTC. Translation: CATSRGPAGARETQYF.

This clonotype showed up many times. The chain joins TRBV5-1 to TRBJ1-1; TRBD1 is a possible D gene (5 bases). The CDR3 runs 14 residues. V lost 4 bases to trimming and J lost 1 base, with 11 bases between them. The germline V gene has CDR1 SGHRS and CDR2 YFSETQ. In nucleotides, the CDR3 is TGCGCCAGCAGCAGGGGACTGGAGAACACTGAAGCTTTCTTT. It yields the protein CASSRGLENTEAFF.

This clonotype was counted ten times or more. The J gene is TRBJ1-2, the V gene TRBV11-1; D remains unclear. The CDR3 consists of 15 residues. Germline CDR1 SGHAT, CDR2 FQDESV (reference sequence). Trimming cost V 3 bases and J 3 bases, with 14 bases left between them. The CDR3: CASSLPGAAYYGYTF. The CDR3 DNA is TGTGCCAGCAGCTTGCCAGGAGCCGCATACTATGGCTACACCTTC.

J is TRBJ2-7 and V is TRBV20-1; 10 bases map to TRBD2. Germline V gene sequence: CDR1 DFQATT, CDR2 SNEGSKA (reference sequence). The CDR3 sequence is 16 residues long. With 0 bases clipped from V and 1 base from J, the junction kept 6 bases outside the gene matches. CDR3 sequence reads: CSARDSRTSGSYEQYF. CDR3 coding DNA: TGCAGTGCTAGAGATTCCCGGACTAGCGGATCCTACGAGCAGTACTTC.

Ten or more counts support this clonotype. V is TRBV6-5 and J is TRBJ1-2; the D is unclear. CDR1 and CDR2 (germline): MNHEY, SVGAGI. The CDR3 loop spans 14 amino acids. Trimming cost V 3 bases and J 5 bases, with 13 bases left between them. The CDR3, as DNA: TGTGCCAGCAGTTATCAGATCGGTGATTATGGCTACACCTTC. Translated, it gives CASSYQIGDYGYTF.

This clonotype has at least ten counts. This sequence joins TRBV20-1 and TRBJ1-1; D possibly corresponds to TRBD1 (6 bases). The CDR3 runs 15 residues. Trimming shortened V by 3 bases and J by 5 bases, and 19 bases separated the two germline ends. Per germline, CDR1 DFQATT and CDR2 SNEGSKA (reference sequence). CDR3: CSASPGGAPRTEAFF. The CDR3 DNA is TGCAGTGCTAGTCCGGGGGGCGCCCCCAGGACTGAAGCTTTCTTT.

This clonotype has a count of ten or more. The V and J genes are TRBV11-2 and TRBJ2-7; 7 bases agree with TRBD1. Germline V CDR1 and CDR2: SGHAT, FQNNGV. V gave up 5 bases and J gave up 1 base; unmatched junction bases: 8. This CDR3 has 15 amino acids. The CDR3 sequence is CASSPWTGQSYEQYF. CDR3 nucleotide sequence: TGTGCCAGCAGCCCCTGGACAGGACAGTCCTACGAGCAGTACTTC.

The sample holds a few counts of this clonotype. Because it lacks the conserved phenylalanine or tryptophan at the end, this CDR3 is likely a read error. The chain uses TRBV11-2 and TRBJ1-1, with 8 bases that match TRBD1. The CDR3 has 15 amino acids. Germline-derived CDR1 and CDR2 are SGHAT and FQNNGV. Trimming took 6 bases from V and 0 from J; bases not matched to a gene: 6. The CDR3: CASSLQGAVNTEAFL. In nucleotides, the CDR3 is TGTGCCAGCAGTCTCCAGGGGGCCGTGAACACTGAAGCTTTCCTT.

Many counts were recorded for this clonotype. V and J are TRBV12-3 or TRBV12-4 and TRBJ2-5, with TRBD2 matching 11 bases. Losses at the gene ends were 6 bases for V and 0 bases for J; bases not matched to a gene: 12. This CDR3 has 18 amino acids. CDR3 protein: CASSQLAGVTMYQETQYF. The CDR3 coding sequence is TGTGCCAGCAGCCAACTAGCGGGGGTCACCATGTACCAAGAGACCCAGTACTTC.

This clonotype was seen at least ten times. The J gene is TRBJ1-2, the V gene TRBV13, with D unresolved. CDR1 is PRHDT and CDR2 is FYEKMQ in the germline V gene (reference sequence). The CDR3 sequence is 14 residues long. V lost 5 bases and J 7 bases, leaving 17 bases between the germline ends. This CDR3 is CASSPRTGSRGYTF. The DNA for the CDR3 is TGTGCCAGCAGCCCTCGGACGGGATCGCGTGGCTACACCTTC. Drawing the rest from reference TRBV13 and TRBJ1-2, the complete variable domain is AAGVIQSPRHLIKEKRETATLKCYPIPRHDTVYWYQQGPGQDPQFLISFYEKMQSDKGSIPDRFSAQQFSDYHSELNMSSLELGDSALYFCASSPRTGSRGYTFGSGTRLTVV.

This clonotype has ten or more counts. V gene TRBV6-1 combines with J gene TRBJ1-1; D remains ambiguous. V was clipped by 3 bases and J by 3 bases, with 11 bases between them. The CDR3 is 14 residues long. In germline, CDR1 is MNHNS, CDR2 SASEGT. The CDR3 loop is CASSEDLVDTEAFF. CDR3 DNA sequence: TGTGCCAGCAGTGAGGATCTGGTGGACACTGAAGCTTTCTTT.

This clonotype was observed many times. This chain joins TRBV5-1 and TRBJ1-1, with TRBD1 as a possible D gene (5 bases). Trimming took 4 bases from V and 0 from J, leaving 10 bases between them. CDR1 is SGHRS, CDR2 YFSETQ, per germline. CDR3 length: 14 residues. The CDR3 sequence: CASSQGDMNTEAFF. CDR3 DNA sequence: TGCGCCAGCAGCCAGGGAGACATGAACACTGAAGCTTTCTTT.

A remark on this clonotype: The CDR3 does not end in the conserved phenylalanine or tryptophan, so this is likely a read error. The V gene is TRBV24-1, the J gene TRBJ1-5; tentatively, D is TRBD1 (6 bases). V was cut by 6 bases and J by 3 bases, with 14 bases left in between. From germline, CDR1 is KGHDR and CDR2 SFDVKD. The CDR3 spans 15 residues. The CDR3 sequence is CATSQGDRNNQPQHV. In DNA, the CDR3 is TGTGCCACCAGTCAAGGAGACAGGAACAATCAGCCCCAGCATGTG.

The chain links TRBV9 to TRBJ2-5, with 9 bases aligning to TRBD1. The trim removed 3 bases at V and 5 bases at J, leaving 5 bases unmatched. CDR3 length: 14 residues. Germline lookup yields CDR1 SGDLS and CDR2 YYNGEE. CDR3 region: CASSEGQGEETQYF. The CDR3 DNA sequence: TGTGCCAGCAGCGAGGGACAGGGCGAGGAGACCCAGTACTTC. Based on the CDR3 plus reference TRBV9 and TRBJ2-5, the full variable domain is DSGVTQTPKHLITATGQRVTLRCSPRSGDLSVYWYQQSLDQGLQFLIQYYNGEERAKGNILERFSAQQFPDLHSELNLSSLELGDSALYFCASSEGQGEETQYFGPGTRLLVL.